The sequence of this TCR beta chain was determined in a study of blood T cell repertoires in COVID-19. As concerns this clone: Additional DNA sequences in this sample encode the identical CDR3.

Generated by immunoSEQ multiplex PCR, the TCRdb table keeps only in-frame clones and is missing some. The data hold tens of thousands of clones, with 87% observed a single time. CDR3 length: 13 amino acids. The V gene's germline CDR1 is SGHTA and CDR2 FQGTGA. Losses at the gene ends were 5 bases for V and 3 bases for J; bases not matched to a gene: 3. The J gene is TRBJ1-2, the V gene TRBV7-3; TRBD1 aligns across 7 bases. This receptor was obtained from a man aged 45-65 years with active COVID-19. The sample taken for sequencing was peripheral blood. The CDR3 DNA is TGTGCCAGCAGCCCAGGGGGTGACTATGGCTACACCTTC. Amino acid sequence: CASSPGGDYGYTF. Supplemented by reference TRBV7-3 and TRBJ1-2, the full variable domain reads GAGVSQTPSNKVTEKGKYVELRCDPISGHTALYWYRQSLGQGPEFLIYFQGTGAADDSGLPNDRFFAVRPEGSVSTLKIQRTERGDSAVYLCASSPGGDYGYTFGSGTRLTVV.